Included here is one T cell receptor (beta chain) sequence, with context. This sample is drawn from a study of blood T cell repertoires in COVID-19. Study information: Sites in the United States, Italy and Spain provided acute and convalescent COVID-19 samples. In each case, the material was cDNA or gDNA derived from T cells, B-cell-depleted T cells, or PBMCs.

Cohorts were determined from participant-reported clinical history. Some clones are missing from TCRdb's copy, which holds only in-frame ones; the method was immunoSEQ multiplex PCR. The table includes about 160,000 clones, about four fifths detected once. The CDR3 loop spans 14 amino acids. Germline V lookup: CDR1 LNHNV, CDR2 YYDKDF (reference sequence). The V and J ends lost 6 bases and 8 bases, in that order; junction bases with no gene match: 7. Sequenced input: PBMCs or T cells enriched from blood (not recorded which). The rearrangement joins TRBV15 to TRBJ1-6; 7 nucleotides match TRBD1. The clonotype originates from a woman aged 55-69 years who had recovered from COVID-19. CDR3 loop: CATRTGTEYSPLHF. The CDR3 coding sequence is TGTGCCACCAGAACCGGGACAGAGTATTCACCCCTCCACTTT.